The 20 T cell receptor beta chains in this list originate from one sample, sequenced in a study of early T cells in non-severe SARS-CoV-2 infection. TCRdb re-called the 5' RACE reads with MiXCR, one entry per CDR3 protein. The sample lists about 92,000 distinct CDR3 sequences; 13% to 15% were seen once. The sample consisted of whole blood. The receptor source for this set is an adult who was a healthcare worker with PCR-confirmed SARS-CoV-2 infection or an uninfected control (not recorded which).

This clonotype was counted a few times. CDR3 DNA: TGTGCCAGCAGCCTCGGACCAGCCTATTTAGATACGCAGTATTTT. It yields the protein CASSLGPAYLDTQYF. J is TRBJ2-3 and V is TRBV13; D gene uncertain. Germline V gene lookup returns CDR1 PRHDT and CDR2 FYEKMQ (reference sequence). The CDR3 is made up of 15 amino acids. The V end lost 5 bases, the J end lost 5 bases, and 17 bases lay between the germline ends.

The CDR3 region is CASHALNTEAFF. DNA for the CDR3: TGTGCCAGCCACGCCCTAAACACTGAAGCTTTCTTT. The rearrangement links TRBV28 to TRBJ1-1; D remains unclear. Deletions cut 8 bases from V and 2 bases from J, with 9 bases between. CDR3 length equals 12 residues. CDR1 is MDHEN and CDR2 is SYDVKM in the germline V gene.

This clonotype was detected a few times. V and J are TRBV6-5 and TRBJ2-5; 11 bases match TRBD2. Germline V CDR1 and CDR2: MNHEY, SVGAGI. The CDR3 length is 18 residues. V dropped 0 bases and J dropped 1; count of bases not matched to a gene: 7. The CDR3 loop reads CASSYSKLAGDPQETQYF. The CDR3 DNA sequence: TGTGCCAGCAGTTACTCGAAACTAGCGGGAGACCCCCAAGAGACCCAGTACTTC.

This sequence joins TRBV15 and TRBJ2-1; 8 bases line up with TRBD1. The J segment lost 4 bases and the V segment lost 5 bases, leaving 7 bases of the junction unmatched. Germline values: CDR1 LNHNV, CDR2 YYDKDF (reference sequence). This CDR3 is built from 15 residues. CDR3 DNA sequence: TGTGCCACCAGCGGCGACAGGGGAGCTTACAATGAGCAGTTCTTC. Amino acids: CATSGDRGAYNEQFF. The full variable domain, in which reference TRBV15 and TRBJ2-1 provide the parts outside the CDR3, is DAMVIQNPRYQVTQFGKPVTLSCSQTLNHNVMYWYQQKSSQAPKLLFHYYDKDFNNEADTPDNFQSRRPNTSFCFLDIRSPGLGDTAMYLCATSGDRGAYNEQFFGPGTRLTVL.

A few counts support this clonotype. The CDR3 spells CASSVGHGRAFF. The CDR3 DNA reads as TGCGCCAGCTCCGTTGGGCACGGGCGGGCTTTCTTT. V usage is TRBV5-1 and J usage is TRBJ1-1; D gene ambiguous. V was clipped by 7 bases and J by 11 bases, with 18 bases between them. Germline V gene lookup returns CDR1 SGHRS and CDR2 YFSETQ. The CDR3 loop spans 12 amino acids.

The genes are TRBV6-4 and TRBJ2-3; 7 positions agree with TRBD2. Germline CDR1 and CDR2: MRHNA and SNTAGT. V lost 5 bases to trimming and J lost 1 base; unmatched junction nucleotides: 3. The CDR3 sequence is 14 residues long. This chain's CDR3 is CASSRLAGTDTQYF. As DNA, the CDR3 is TGTGCCAGCAGTCGCCTAGCGGGCACAGATACGCAGTATTTT.

The sample holds a few counts of this clonotype. The chain recombines TRBV7-3 with TRBJ2-3; D is uncertain. Looked up from germline, CDR1 is SGHTA and CDR2 is FQGTGA. Deletions cut 1 base from V and 4 bases from J, with 12 bases between. This CDR3 region has 15 residues. The CDR3 protein is CASSLSGVVADTQYF. In nucleotides, the CDR3 is TGTGCCAGCAGCTTAAGTGGTGTTGTAGCAGATACGCAGTATTTT.

The CDR3 loop is CAWRTGQQWAYEQYF. For the CDR3, the DNA is TGTGCCTGGAGGACGGGACAGCAATGGGCCTACGAGCAGTACTTC. J is TRBJ2-7 and V is TRBV30; TRBD1 matches 7 bases. Germline V gene data show CDR1 as GTSNPN and CDR2 as SVGIG (reference sequence). Trimming at V came to 3 bases and at J to 2 bases, leaving 10 bases not matched to a gene. There are 15 residues in the CDR3.

This clonotype was counted at least ten times. This rearrangement joins TRBV20-1 to TRBJ1-5; TRBD1 matches 8 bases. Per the germline V gene, CDR1 is DFQATT and CDR2 is SNEGSKA (reference sequence). The CDR3 is 17 amino acids. The V and J ends lost 0 bases and 0 bases, in that order; junction bases with no gene match: 7. The CDR3 region has the DNA TGCAGTGCTAGAGATACAGGGGGGATTTATAGCAATCAGCCCCAGCATTTT. Translation gives CSARDTGGIYSNQPQHF.

J is TRBJ1-1 and V is TRBV9, with D unresolved. The CDR3 has 13 amino acids. V was trimmed by 4 bases and J by 1 base, leaving 8 bases between them. CDR1 and CDR2 from the germline V gene are SGDLS and YYNGEE. The CDR3 protein is CASSFDQNTEAFF. The DNA for the CDR3 is TGTGCCAGCAGCTTCGATCAGAACACTGAAGCTTTCTTT.

In this sample, this clonotype turned up a few times. The CDR3 DNA is TGTGCCAGCAGTCCCCACCTGGCGACCCAAGAGACCCAGTACTTC. As protein: CASSPHLATQETQYF. The chain links TRBV28 to TRBJ2-5, with D unresolved. This CDR3 region has 15 residues. From germline, CDR1 is MDHEN and CDR2 SYDVKM. V lost 5 bases and J lost 1, with 14 bases in between.

This clonotype came up a few times. The chain couples TRBV7-6 to TRBJ1-5; tentatively, D is TRBD1 (5 bases). With 1 base removed from V and 6 bases from J, the gap between germline ends came to 10 bases. Germline CDR1 and CDR2: SGHVS and FNYEAQ. CDR3 length equals 14 residues. The CDR3 coding sequence is TGTGCCAGCAGCTTAGGTGGGGGGGGTCAGCCCCAGCATTTT. It translates to CASSLGGGGQPQHF.

This clonotype was counted only a few times. The chain carries TRBV29-1 and TRBJ1-1; the D gene is possibly TRBD1 (5 bases). The CDR3 covers 14 residues. V gave up 4 bases and J gave up 0 bases, with 12 bases separating them. Germline CDR1 SQVTM, CDR2 ANQGSEA. DNA for the CDR3: TGCAGCGTTGTATCGACAGAGATGAACACTGAAGCTTTCTTT. This gives the protein CSVVSTEMNTEAFF.

The chain is built from TRBV5-4 and TRBJ2-7; 7 nucleotides agree with TRBD2. The V gene's germline CDR1 is SGHNT and CDR2 YYREEE (reference sequence). The CDR3 sequence is 14 residues long. V lost 4 bases to trimming and J lost 4 bases; unmatched junction nucleotides: 8. CDR3 sequence: CASSIGGGGYEQYF. The DNA of the CDR3 is TGTGCCAGCAGCATTGGGGGGGGTGGATACGAGCAGTACTTC.

The chain links TRBV4-1 to TRBJ2-7, with TRBD2 identical over 14 bases. V lost 0 bases and J lost 6; bases outside the gene matches: 4. CDR3 length: 16 amino acids. In germline, CDR1 is MGHRA, CDR2 YSYEKL. CDR3: CASSQEGLAGVSEQYF. The DNA of the CDR3 is TGCGCCAGCAGCCAAGAGGGACTAGCGGGAGTCAGCGAGCAGTACTTC.

This chain links TRBV29-1 with TRBJ2-1, with 12 bases that match TRBD2. This CDR3 is 14 amino acids long. Per the germline V gene, CDR1 is SQVTM and CDR2 is ANQGSEA. The ends lost 4 bases at V and 8 bases at J; junction bases unmatched: 6. CDR3 sequence: CSVGLAGGPHEQFF. The CDR3 DNA sequence: TGCAGCGTTGGGCTAGCGGGAGGGCCTCATGAGCAGTTCTTC.

This clonotype showed up just a few times. The rearrangement joins TRBV20-1 to TRBJ2-3, with TRBD2 matching over 7 bases. Germline trimming cut 0 bases from V and 0 bases from J; bases unmatched to any gene: 15. The CDR3 totals 19 residues. Germline assignment: CDR1 DFQATT and CDR2 SNEGSKA (reference sequence). The CDR3 DNA reads as TGCAGTGCTAGAGATTGGCGGATGACTAGCCCTATTAGCACAGATACGCAGTATTTT. This translates into CSARDWRMTSPISTDTQYF.

This clonotype has only a few counts. The chain employs TRBV5-1 and TRBJ2-2; no clear D gene. Germline CDR1 and CDR2: SGHRS and YFSETQ. V gave up 1 base and J gave up 0 bases, with 10 bases separating them. The CDR3 consists of 16 residues. For the CDR3, the DNA is TGCGCCAGCAGCTTGAGTGAACAGCCGAACACCGGGGAGCTGTTTTTT. Protein product: CASSLSEQPNTGELFF. The full variable domain, completed using reference TRBV5-1 and TRBJ2-2, is KAGVTQTPRYLIKTRGQQVTLSCSPISGHRSVSWYQQTPGQGLQFLFEYFSETQRNKGNFPGRFSGRQFSNSRSEMNVSTLELGDSALYLCASSLSEQPNTGELFFGEGSRLTVL.

The rearrangement uses TRBV29-1 and TRBJ2-1; 14 positions agree with TRBD2. V trimming: 4 bases; J trimming: 7 bases; junction bases outside the gene matches: 0. Per the germline V gene, CDR1 is SQVTM and CDR2 is ANQGSEA. CDR3 length: 13 residues. CDR3 nucleotides: TGCAGCGTTGGACTAGCGGGAGGGAATGAGCAGTTCTTC. It yields the protein CSVGLAGGNEQFF.

This clonotype was seen many times. The chain couples TRBV7-6 to TRBJ2-1; 8 bases match TRBD1. The CDR3 spans 14 residues. Trimming removed 6 bases from V and 8 bases from J; junction bases left unmatched: 9. Germline loops: CDR1 SGHVS, CDR2 FNYEAQ. The CDR3 DNA follows: TGTGCCAGCAGTTTTCAGGGGGCGCGAGATGAGCAGTTCTTC. It translates to CASSFQGARDEQFF.